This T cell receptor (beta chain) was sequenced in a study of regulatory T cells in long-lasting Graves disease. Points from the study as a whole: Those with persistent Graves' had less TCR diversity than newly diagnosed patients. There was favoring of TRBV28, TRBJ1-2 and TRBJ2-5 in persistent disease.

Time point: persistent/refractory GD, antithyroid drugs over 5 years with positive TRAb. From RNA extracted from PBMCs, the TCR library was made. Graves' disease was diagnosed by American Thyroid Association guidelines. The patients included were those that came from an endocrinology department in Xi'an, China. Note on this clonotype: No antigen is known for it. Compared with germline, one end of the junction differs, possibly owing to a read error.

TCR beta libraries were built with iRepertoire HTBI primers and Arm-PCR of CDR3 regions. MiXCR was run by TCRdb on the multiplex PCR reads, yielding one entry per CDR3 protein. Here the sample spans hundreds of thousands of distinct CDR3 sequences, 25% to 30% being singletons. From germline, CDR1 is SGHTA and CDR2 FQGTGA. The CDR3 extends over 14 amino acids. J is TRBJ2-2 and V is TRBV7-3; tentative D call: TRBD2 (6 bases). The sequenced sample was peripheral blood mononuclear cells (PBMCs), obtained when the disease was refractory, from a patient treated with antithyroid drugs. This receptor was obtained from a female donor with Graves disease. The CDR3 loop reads CASSITSLPGELFF. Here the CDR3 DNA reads TGTGCCAGCAGCATAACTAGCCTCCCCGGGGAGCTGTTTTTT.